These 9 T cell receptor beta chains originate from one sample sequenced in a study of T cell repertoires in cytomegalovirus infection. Which antigens these TCRs recognize remains unknown. MiXCR was run by TCRdb on the reads, yielding one entry per CDR3 protein. Found here are around 900,000 distinct CDR3 sequences, 31% of them singletons; the top ten hold about an eighth. Sequencing was performed on cultured CD8+ T cells from PBMCs, taken from culture after CMV antigen stimulation. The origin of the receptors is a human donor in good health (CMV status not recorded). Some clones in this sample may be carry-over from other donors' samples.

The chain joins TRBV5-4 to TRBJ2-7; 7 bases agree with TRBD1. Germline V gives CDR1 SGHNT, CDR2 YYREEE (reference sequence). V gave up 4 bases and J gave up 5 bases; unmatched junction bases: 3. The CDR3 runs 12 residues. The CDR3 coding sequence is TGTGCCAGCAGCCCCGGGACAGACGAGCAGTACTTC. It translates to CASSPGTDEQYF.

This chain uses TRBV2 with TRBJ1-6; D unresolved. Germline CDR1 and CDR2: SNHLY and FYNNEI. The germline V and J ends were trimmed by 6 bases and 7 bases, with 13 bases remaining between them. The CDR3 sequence is 14 residues long. DNA of the CDR3: TGTGCCAGCAGACCGGCCCTACAAAATTCACCCCTCCACTTT. Its protein product is CASRPALQNSPLHF.

With regard to this clonotype: Possible read error: a much larger clone is one base away. V is TRBV6-8 and J is TRBJ2-7; 10 bases align to TRBD2. The CDR3 is 15 amino acids. V shed 5 bases, J shed 1 base, and the junction held 5 bases outside the gene matches. Germline CDR1 MNHGY, CDR2 SAAAGT. CDR3: CASSPASGGSYEQYV. Here the CDR3 DNA reads TGTGCCAGCAGTCCGGCTAGCGGGGGTTCCTACGAGCAGTACGTC.

The rearrangement links TRBV27 to TRBJ2-1; possibly TRBD1 for D (6 bases). Deletions cut 5 bases from V and 6 bases from J, with 11 bases between. The CDR3 sequence is 13 residues long. From germline, CDR1 is MNHEY and CDR2 SMNVEV (reference sequence). CDR3: CASSKQGSNEQFF. CDR3 DNA sequence: TGTGCCAGCAGTAAACAGGGATCCAATGAGCAGTTCTTC.

This clonotype has only a few counts. The chain carries TRBV7-6 and TRBJ2-5; no clear D gene. The germline V gene encodes CDR1 SGHVS and CDR2 FNYEAQ. This CDR3 region has 15 residues. Trimming took off 6 bases at V and 5 bases at J, with 19 bases between the two ends. CDR3 loop: CASSPATQFGETQYF. For the CDR3, the DNA is TGTGCCAGCAGTCCAGCGACACAGTTCGGCGAGACCCAGTACTTC.

This clonotype was recorded a few times. This rearrangement joins TRBV4-1 to TRBJ2-2; D gene ambiguous. The V end lost 1 base, the J end lost 6 bases, and 6 bases lay between the germline ends. The CDR3 runs to 13 residues. The germline CDR1 and CDR2 sequences are MGHRA and YSYEKL. CDR3 coding DNA: TGCGCCAGCAGCCAAGGGTGGGCCGGGGAGCTGTTTTTT. Translating it yields CASSQGWAGELFF.

This clonotype is a singleton in its sample. The chain couples TRBV27 to TRBJ1-4; D is possibly TRBD1 (6 bases). CDR3 length equals 15 residues. V lost 4 bases and J lost 4, with 13 bases in between. From germline, CDR1 is MNHEY and CDR2 SMNVEV (reference sequence). The CDR3 DNA reads TGTGCCAGCAGTTCAGGGGTTCTTGGTAATGAAAAACTGTTTTTT. As protein: CASSSGVLGNEKLFF.

Points on this clonotype: At one end, the junction sequence differs from germline, possibly due to a read error. The genes are TRBV27 and TRBJ2-1; 8 bases map to TRBD1. The CDR3 is 13 amino acids. CDR1 is MNHEY and CDR2 is SMNVEV in the germline V gene (reference sequence). The CDR3 nucleotides are TGTGCCAGCAGTCCGACAGGGGACAATGAGCTGTTCTTC. Protein sequence: CASSPTGDNELFF.

In this sample, this clonotype turned up a few times. The chain is built from TRBV14 and TRBJ2-5; D might be TRBD2 (6 bases). V gave up 3 bases and J gave up 7 bases, with 24 bases separating them. CDR3 length: 17 residues. Germline loops: CDR1 SGHDN, CDR2 FVKESK. The CDR3 reads CASSQLRDGHPRGTQYF. CDR3 sequence (DNA): TGTGCCAGCAGCCAGTTGCGGGACGGTCACCCCCGGGGGACCCAGTACTTC.